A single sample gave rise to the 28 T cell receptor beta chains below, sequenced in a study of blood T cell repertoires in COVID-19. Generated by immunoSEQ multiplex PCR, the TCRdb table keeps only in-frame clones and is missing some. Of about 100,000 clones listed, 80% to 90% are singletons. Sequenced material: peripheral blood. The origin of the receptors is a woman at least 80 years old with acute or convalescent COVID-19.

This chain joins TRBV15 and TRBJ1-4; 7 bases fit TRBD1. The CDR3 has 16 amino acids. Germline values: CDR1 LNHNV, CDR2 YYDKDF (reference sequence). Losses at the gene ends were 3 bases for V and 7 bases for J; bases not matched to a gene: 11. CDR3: CATSSAGPGGIEKLFF. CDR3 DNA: TGTGCCACCAGCAGTGCGGGCCCAGGGGGTATTGAAAAACTGTTTTTT.

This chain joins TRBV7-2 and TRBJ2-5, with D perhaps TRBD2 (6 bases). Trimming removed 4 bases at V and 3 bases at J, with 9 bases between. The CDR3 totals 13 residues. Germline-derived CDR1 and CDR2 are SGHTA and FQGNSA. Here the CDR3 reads CASSYWGEETQYF. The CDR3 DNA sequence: TGTGCCAGCAGCTACTGGGGGGAAGAGACCCAGTACTTC.

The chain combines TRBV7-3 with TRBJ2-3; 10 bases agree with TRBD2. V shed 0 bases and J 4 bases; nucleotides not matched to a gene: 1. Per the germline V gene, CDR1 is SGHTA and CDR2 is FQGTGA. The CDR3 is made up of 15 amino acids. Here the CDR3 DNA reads TGTGCCAGCAGCTTAACCGGACTAGCGGCAGATACGCAGTATTTT. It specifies CASSLTGLAADTQYF. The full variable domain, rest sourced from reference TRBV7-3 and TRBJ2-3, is GAGVSQTPSNKVTEKGKYVELRCDPISGHTALYWYRQSLGQGPEFLIYFQGTGAADDSGLPNDRFFAVRPEGSVSTLKIQRTERGDSAVYLCASSLTGLAADTQYFGPGTRLTVL.

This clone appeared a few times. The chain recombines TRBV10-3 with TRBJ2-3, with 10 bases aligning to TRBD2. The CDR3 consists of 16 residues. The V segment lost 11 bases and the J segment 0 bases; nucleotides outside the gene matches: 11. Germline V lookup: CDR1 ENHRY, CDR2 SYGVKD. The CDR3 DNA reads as TGTGCCGGAGCGGGGGGGCGAGCCTCTAGCACAGATACGCAGTATTTT. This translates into CAGAGGRASSTDTQYF.

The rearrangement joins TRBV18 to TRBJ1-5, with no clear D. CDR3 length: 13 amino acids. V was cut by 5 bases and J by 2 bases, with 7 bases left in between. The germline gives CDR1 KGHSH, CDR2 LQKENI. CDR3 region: CASSNSGNQPQHF. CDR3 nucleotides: TGTGCCAGCTCAAATTCTGGCAATCAGCCCCAGCATTTT.

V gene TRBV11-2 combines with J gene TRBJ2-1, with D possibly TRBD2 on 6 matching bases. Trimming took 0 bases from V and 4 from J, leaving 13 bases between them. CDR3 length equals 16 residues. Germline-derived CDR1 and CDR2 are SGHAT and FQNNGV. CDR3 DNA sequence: TGTGCCAGCAGCTTAGATCGTCTAGCGCCGTACAATGAGCAGTTCTTC. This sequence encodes CASSLDRLAPYNEQFF.

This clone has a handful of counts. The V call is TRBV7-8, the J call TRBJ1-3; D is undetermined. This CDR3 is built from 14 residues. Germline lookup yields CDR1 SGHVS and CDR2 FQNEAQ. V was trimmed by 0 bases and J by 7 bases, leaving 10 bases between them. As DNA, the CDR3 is TGTGCCAGCAGCTTAGCGCCCCTATCCAACACCATATATTTT. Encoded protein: CASSLAPLSNTIYF.

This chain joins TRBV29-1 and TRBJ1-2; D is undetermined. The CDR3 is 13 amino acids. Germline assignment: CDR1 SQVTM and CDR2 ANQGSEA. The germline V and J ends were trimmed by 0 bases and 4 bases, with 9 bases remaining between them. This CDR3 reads CSVEEGRGYGYTF. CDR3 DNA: TGCAGCGTTGAAGAGGGCCGGGGCTATGGCTACACCTTC.

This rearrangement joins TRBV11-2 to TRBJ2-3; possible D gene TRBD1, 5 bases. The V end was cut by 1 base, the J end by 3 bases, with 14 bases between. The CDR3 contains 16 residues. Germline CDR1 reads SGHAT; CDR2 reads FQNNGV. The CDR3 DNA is TGTGCCAGCAGCTTAGTACAGGCTGTTCGAACAGATACGCAGTATTTT. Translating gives CASSLVQAVRTDTQYF.

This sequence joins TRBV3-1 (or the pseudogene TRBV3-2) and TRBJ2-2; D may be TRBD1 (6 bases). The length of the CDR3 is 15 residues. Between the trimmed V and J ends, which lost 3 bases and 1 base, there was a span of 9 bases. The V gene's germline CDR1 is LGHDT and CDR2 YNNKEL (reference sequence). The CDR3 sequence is CASSQRGGNTGELFF. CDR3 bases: TGTGCCAGCAGCCAGCGAGGGGGGAACACCGGGGAGCTGTTTTTT.

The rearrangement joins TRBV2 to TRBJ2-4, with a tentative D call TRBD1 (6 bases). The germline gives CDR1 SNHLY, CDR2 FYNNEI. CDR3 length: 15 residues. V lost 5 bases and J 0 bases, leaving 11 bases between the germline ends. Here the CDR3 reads CASSTGLLAKNIQYF. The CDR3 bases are TGTGCCAGCAGTACAGGGCTACTAGCCAAAAACATTCAGTACTTC. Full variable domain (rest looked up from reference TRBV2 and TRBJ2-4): EPEVTQTPSHQVTQMGQEVILRCVPISNHLYFYWYRQILGQKVEFLVSFYNNEISEKSEIFDDQFSVERPDGSNFTLKIRSTKLEDSAMYFCASSTGLLAKNIQYFGAGTRLSVL.

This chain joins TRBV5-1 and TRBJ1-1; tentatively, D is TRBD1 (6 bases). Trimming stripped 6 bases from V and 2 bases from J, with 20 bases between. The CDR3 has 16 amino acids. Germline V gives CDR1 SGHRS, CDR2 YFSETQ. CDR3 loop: CASIQTPQGGNTEAFF. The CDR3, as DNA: TGCGCCAGCATCCAAACTCCTCAAGGGGGAAACACTGAAGCTTTCTTT.

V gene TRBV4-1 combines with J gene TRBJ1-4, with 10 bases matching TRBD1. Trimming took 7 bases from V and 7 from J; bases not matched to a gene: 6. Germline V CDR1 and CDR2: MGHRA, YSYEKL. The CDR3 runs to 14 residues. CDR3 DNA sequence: TGCGCCAGCACTGACAGGGGGCCTTTTGAAAAACTGTTTTTT. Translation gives CASTDRGPFEKLFF.

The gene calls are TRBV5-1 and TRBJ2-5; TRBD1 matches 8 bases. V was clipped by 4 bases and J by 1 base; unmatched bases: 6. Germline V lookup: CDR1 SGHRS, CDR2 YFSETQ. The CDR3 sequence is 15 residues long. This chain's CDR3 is CASSRITGGQETQYF. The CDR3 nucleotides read TGCGCCAGCAGCCGAATCACAGGGGGCCAAGAGACCCAGTACTTC.

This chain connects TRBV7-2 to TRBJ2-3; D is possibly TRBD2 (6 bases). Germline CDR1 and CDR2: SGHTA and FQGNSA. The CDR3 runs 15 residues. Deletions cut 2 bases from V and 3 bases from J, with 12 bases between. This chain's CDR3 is CASSLSRAGTDTQYF. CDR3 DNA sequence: TGTGCCAGCAGCTTATCGAGGGCGGGGACAGATACGCAGTATTTT.

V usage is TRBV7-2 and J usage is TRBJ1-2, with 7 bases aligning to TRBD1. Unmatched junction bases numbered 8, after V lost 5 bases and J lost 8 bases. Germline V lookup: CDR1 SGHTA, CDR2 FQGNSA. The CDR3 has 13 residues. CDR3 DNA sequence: TGTGCCAGCAGCCCACGCACAGGGGTGGGCTACACCTTC. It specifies CASSPRTGVGYTF.

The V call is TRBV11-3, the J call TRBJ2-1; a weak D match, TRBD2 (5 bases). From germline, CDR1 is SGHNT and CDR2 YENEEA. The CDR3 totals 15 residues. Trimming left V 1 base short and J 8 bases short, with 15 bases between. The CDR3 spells CASSLGTSTRDEQFF. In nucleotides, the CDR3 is TGTGCCAGCAGCTTAGGAACTTCTACGAGGGATGAGCAGTTCTTC.

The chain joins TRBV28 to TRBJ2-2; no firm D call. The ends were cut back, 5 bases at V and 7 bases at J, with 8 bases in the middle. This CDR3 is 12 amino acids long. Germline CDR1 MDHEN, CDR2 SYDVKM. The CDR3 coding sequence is TGTGCCAGCAGTGCCCCGGGCGGGGAGCTGTTTTTT. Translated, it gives CASSAPGGELFF. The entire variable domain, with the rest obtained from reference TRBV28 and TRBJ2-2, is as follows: DVKVTQSSRYLVKRTGEKVFLECVQDMDHENMFWYRQDPGLGLRLIYFSYDVKMKEKGDIPEGYSVSREKKERFSLILESASTNQTSMYLCASSAPGGELFFGEGSRLTVL.

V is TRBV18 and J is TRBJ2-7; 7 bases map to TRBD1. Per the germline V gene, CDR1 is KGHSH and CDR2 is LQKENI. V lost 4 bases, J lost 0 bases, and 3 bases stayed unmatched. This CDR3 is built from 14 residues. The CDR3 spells CASSLGQLSYEQYF. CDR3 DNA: TGTGCCAGCTCACTGGGACAGCTCTCCTACGAGCAGTACTTC.

The CDR3, as DNA: TGCAGCGTTAACGGGTACAGAGGGATGTACGAGCAGTACTTC. It codes for CSVNGYRGMYEQYF. The V and J genes are TRBV29-1 and TRBJ2-7; TRBD2 is a possible D gene (5 bases). With 5 bases removed from V and 4 bases from J, the gap between germline ends came to 18 bases. In germline, CDR1 is SQVTM, CDR2 ANQGSEA. The CDR3 runs to 14 residues.

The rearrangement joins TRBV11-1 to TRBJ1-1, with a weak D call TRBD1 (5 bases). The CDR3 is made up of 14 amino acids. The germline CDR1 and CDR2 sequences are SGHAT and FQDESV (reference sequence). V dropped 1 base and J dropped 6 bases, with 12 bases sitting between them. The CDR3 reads CASSLGWGGPEAFF. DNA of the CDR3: TGTGCCAGCAGCTTAGGATGGGGGGGTCCTGAAGCTTTCTTT.

The CDR3 region is CASSYSGTAIDNEQFF. The CDR3, as DNA: TGTGCCAGCAGTTACTCAGGGACAGCTATCGACAATGAGCAGTTCTTC. This chain uses TRBV6-5 with TRBJ2-1; 7 bases line up with TRBD1. The CDR3 has 16 amino acids. The V gene end was trimmed by 0 bases and the J gene end by 5 bases; junction bases not matched to a gene: 7. Germline V gives CDR1 MNHEY, CDR2 SVGAGI.

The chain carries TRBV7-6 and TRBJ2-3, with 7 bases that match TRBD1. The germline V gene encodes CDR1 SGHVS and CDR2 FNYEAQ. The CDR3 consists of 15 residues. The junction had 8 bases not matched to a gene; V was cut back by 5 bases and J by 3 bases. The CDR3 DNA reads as TGTGCCAGCAGCCCCATACGACAGGGAACAGATACGCAGTATTTT. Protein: CASSPIRQGTDTQYF.

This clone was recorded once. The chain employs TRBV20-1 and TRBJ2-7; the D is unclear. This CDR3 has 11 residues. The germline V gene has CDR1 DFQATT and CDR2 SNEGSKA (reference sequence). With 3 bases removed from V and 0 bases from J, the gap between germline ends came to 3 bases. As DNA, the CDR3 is TGCAGTGCTAGCAACTCCTACGAGCAGTACTTC. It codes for CSASNSYEQYF.

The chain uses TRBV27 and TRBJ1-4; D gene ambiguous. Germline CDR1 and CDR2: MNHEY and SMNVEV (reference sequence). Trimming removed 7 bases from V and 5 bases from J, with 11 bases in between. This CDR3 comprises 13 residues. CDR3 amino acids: CASKRAGNEKLFF. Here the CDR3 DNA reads TGTGCCAGCAAAAGGGCGGGGAATGAAAAACTGTTTTTT.

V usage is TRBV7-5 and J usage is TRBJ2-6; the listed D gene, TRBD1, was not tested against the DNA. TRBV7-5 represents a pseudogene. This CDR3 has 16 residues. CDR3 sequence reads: CVTITELLSGANVLTF. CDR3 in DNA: TGTGTCACGATAACAGAATTACTCTCTGGGGCCAACGTCCTGACTTTC.

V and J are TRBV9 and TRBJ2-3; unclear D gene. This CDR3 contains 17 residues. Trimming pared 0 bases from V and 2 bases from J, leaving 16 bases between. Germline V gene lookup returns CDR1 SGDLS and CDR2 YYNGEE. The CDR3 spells CASSVGALSTSTDTQYF. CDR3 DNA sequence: TGTGCCAGCAGCGTAGGTGCCCTAAGTACTTCCACAGATACGCAGTATTTT.

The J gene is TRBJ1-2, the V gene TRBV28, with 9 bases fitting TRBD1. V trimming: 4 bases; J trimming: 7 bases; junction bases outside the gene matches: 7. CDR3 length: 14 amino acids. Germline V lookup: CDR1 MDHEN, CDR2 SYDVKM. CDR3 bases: TGTGCCAGCAGTTGGGGGGACAGGGTGTCTGGCTACACCTTC. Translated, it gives CASSWGDRVSGYTF.